The 32 T cell receptor beta chains below all came from one sample that was sequenced in a study of T cells in localized non-small cell lung cancer. The repertoire was sequenced with immunoSEQ multiplex PCR; TCRdb's copy has only in-frame clones and lacks some. The table includes 14,000 to 15,000 clones, more than 70% detected once. The sequencing used peripheral blood, collected before any cancer treatment. These receptors were collected from a female donor over 55 with stage I squamous cell lung carcinoma.

CDR3 DNA: TGTGCCAGCACCCGGGACAGGGTATATGGCTACACCTTC. This sequence encodes CASTRDRVYGYTF. This rearrangement joins TRBV5-6 to TRBJ1-2; 9 bases agree with TRBD1. V gave up 6 bases and J gave up 5 bases; unmatched junction bases: 5. Looked up from germline, CDR1 is SGHDT and CDR2 is YYEEEE. The CDR3 has 13 amino acids.

The chain links TRBV5-5 to TRBJ1-3, with unresolved D. The V and J ends lost 1 base and 2 bases respectively, with 7 bases between them. This CDR3 is 14 amino acids long. Germline assignment: CDR1 SGHKS and CDR2 YYEKEE (reference sequence). The DNA for the CDR3 is TGTGCCAGCAGCTTGCGTTGGGCTGGAAACACCATATATTTT. This translates into CASSLRWAGNTIYF.

The J gene is TRBJ1-2, the V gene TRBV6-4; D is undetermined. V was trimmed by 7 bases and J by 3 bases, leaving 12 bases between them. Germline V gives CDR1 MRHNA, CDR2 SNTAGT. This CDR3 is built from 13 residues. The CDR3 spells CASMGNGDYGYTF. The CDR3 DNA sequence: TGTGCCAGCATGGGGAATGGGGACTATGGCTACACCTTC.

The chain has TRBV19 and TRBJ1-1; 7 nucleotides agree with TRBD1. Germline CDR1 reads LNHDA; CDR2 reads SQIVND (reference sequence). The CDR3 has 14 residues. The V and J ends lost 6 bases and 10 bases, in that order; junction bases with no gene match: 14. The CDR3 sequence is CASSENRGLGGAFF. In DNA form, the CDR3 reads TGTGCCAGTAGCGAAAACAGGGGTCTCGGGGGAGCTTTCTTT.

The chain recombines TRBV9 with TRBJ2-5; TRBD1 matches 7 bases. The CDR3 contains 16 residues. V lost 1 base, J lost 5 bases, and 11 bases stayed unmatched. Germline V gene data show CDR1 as SGDLS and CDR2 as YYNGEE. The CDR3 sequence is CASSVTDRAVGETQYF. The CDR3 DNA is TGTGCCAGCAGCGTAACAGACAGGGCGGTGGGGGAGACCCAGTACTTC. The whole variable domain, remainder taken from reference TRBV9 and TRBJ2-5, is DSGVTQTPKHLITATGQRVTLRCSPRSGDLSVYWYQQSLDQGLQFLIQYYNGEERAKGNILERFSAQQFPDLHSELNLSSLELGDSALYFCASSVTDRAVGETQYFGPGTRLLVL.

As for this clone: One end of the junction varies from germline; a read error may be responsible. The genes are TRBV6-6 and TRBJ2-2; no clear D gene. This CDR3 comprises 16 residues. Germline CDR1 reads MNHNY; CDR2 reads SVGAGI (reference sequence). The CDR3 coding sequence is TGTGCCAGCATCCCGACCTTTACCGCGAACGCCGGGGAGCTGTTTTTT. Encoded protein: CASIPTFTANAGELFF.

This clone occurred a few times. V usage is TRBV7-3 and J usage is TRBJ2-6, with D hard to call. V lost 5 bases and J lost 0, with 8 bases in between. The CDR3 is made up of 15 amino acids. CDR1 is SGHTA, CDR2 FQGTGA, per germline. The DNA for the CDR3 is TGTGCCAGCAGCCCCGTGAGCTCTGGGGCCAACGTCCTGACTTTC. Residues: CASSPVSSGANVLTF.

The rearrangement links TRBV11-2 to TRBJ1-1; no clear D. Germline V lookup: CDR1 SGHAT, CDR2 FQNNGV. With 2 bases removed from V and 3 bases from J, the gap between germline ends came to 7 bases. The CDR3 runs 13 residues. In DNA form, the CDR3 reads TGTGCCAGCAGCTTATATGGGGACACTGAAGCTTTCTTT. Translated: CASSLYGDTEAFF.

The J gene is TRBJ1-1, the V gene TRBV10-3; no clear D gene. V gave up 1 base and J gave up 1 base, with 7 bases separating them. CDR1 is ENHRY, CDR2 SYGVKD, per germline. CDR3 size: 14 residues. CDR3: CAISEFGSNTEAFF. The CDR3 DNA sequence: TGTGCCATCAGTGAGTTCGGGTCGAACACTGAAGCTTTCTTT.

The gene calls are TRBV9 and TRBJ2-7; 11 positions match TRBD1. The germline CDR1 and CDR2 sequences are SGDLS and YYNGEE. There are 16 residues in the CDR3. The ends lost 4 bases at V and 2 bases at J; junction bases unmatched: 8. DNA of the CDR3: TGTGCCAGCAGCACCAAACCGGGACAGGGGGCCTACGAGCAGTACTTC. Its protein is CASSTKPGQGAYEQYF.

The chain carries TRBV2 and TRBJ2-7; 7 bases map to TRBD2. The germline gives CDR1 SNHLY, CDR2 FYNNEI. V trimming: 4 bases; J trimming: 6 bases; junction bases outside the gene matches: 9. This CDR3 spans 14 amino acids. CDR3 bases: TGTGCCAGCAGTGTTAGCGGGTCCCCTACCGAGCAGTACTTC. This sequence encodes CASSVSGSPTEQYF.

This rearrangement joins TRBV19 to TRBJ1-1, with D perhaps matching TRBD1 (5 bases). The CDR3 is made up of 15 amino acids. Per the germline V gene, CDR1 is LNHDA and CDR2 is SQIVND (reference sequence). V was pared by 9 bases and J by 0 bases, with 17 bases between. CDR3 loop: CASLRQRGMNTEAFF. The CDR3, as DNA: TGTGCCAGCCTTAGACAGCGCGGGATGAACACTGAAGCTTTCTTT. Based on the CDR3 plus reference TRBV19 and TRBJ1-1, the full variable domain is DGGITQSPKYLFRKEGQNVTLSCEQNLNHDAMYWYRQDPGQGLRLIYYSQIVNDFQKGDIAEGYSVSREKKESFPLTVTSAQKNPTAFYLCASLRQRGMNTEAFFGQGTRLTVV.

This clone came up once. The chain couples TRBV28 to TRBJ2-2; D is uncertain. CDR1 and CDR2 from the germline V gene are MDHEN and SYDVKM. Trimming cost V 2 bases and J 7 bases, with 23 bases left between them. The CDR3 is 18 amino acids. This CDR3 is CASSLETDILSPGGELFF. In DNA form, the CDR3 reads TGTGCCAGCAGTTTAGAAACAGACATATTAAGTCCTGGCGGGGAGCTGTTTTTT.

The J gene is TRBJ1-2, the V gene TRBV6-5; D is unresolved. The CDR3 is 14 residues long. The ends were cut back, 0 bases at V and 2 bases at J, with 7 bases in the middle. Germline values: CDR1 MNHEY, CDR2 SVGAGI. The CDR3 protein is CASSYSTVNYGYTF. The CDR3 DNA sequence: TGTGCCAGCAGTTACTCTACCGTCAACTATGGCTACACCTTC.

The chain combines TRBV7-9 with TRBJ1-3; the D gene is possibly TRBD1 (5 bases). The CDR3 is made up of 15 amino acids. CDR1 SEHNR and CDR2 FQNEAQ come from the germline V gene (reference sequence). V shed 5 bases and J shed 4 bases, with 15 bases lying between them. The CDR3 sequence: CASSPGAAGGNTIYF. CDR3 nucleotide sequence: TGTGCCAGCAGCCCCGGGGCGGCAGGCGGAAACACCATATATTTT.

The chain joins TRBV5-6 to TRBJ1-1; perhaps TRBD1 as D (6 bases). The CDR3 consists of 15 residues. CDR1 SGHDT and CDR2 YYEEEE come from the germline V gene. Trimming cost V 0 bases and J 4 bases, with 13 bases left between them. The CDR3 is CASSLVPGQSTEAFF. CDR3 DNA: TGTGCCAGCAGCTTGGTCCCGGGACAAAGCACTGAAGCTTTCTTT.

The CDR3 sequence: CASSLGGTGAKETQYF. For the CDR3, the DNA is TGTGCCAGCAGCTTAGGGGGGACAGGGGCGAAGGAGACCCAGTACTTC. The chain links TRBV7-9 to TRBJ2-5; the match to TRBD1 covers 10 bases. Per the germline V gene, CDR1 is SEHNR and CDR2 is FQNEAQ (reference sequence). The V segment lost 1 base and the J segment 5 bases; nucleotides outside the gene matches: 7. The CDR3 consists of 16 residues.

This clone was seen only once. This chain joins TRBV2 and TRBJ2-3; D perhaps matches TRBD1 (6 bases). The germline V gene encodes CDR1 SNHLY and CDR2 FYNNEI. The V end was cut by 7 bases, the J end by 2 bases, with 13 bases between. The CDR3 totals 14 residues. The CDR3 protein is CASTEDSHTDTQYF. CDR3 sequence (DNA): TGTGCCAGCACCGAGGACAGCCACACAGATACGCAGTATTTT.

This rearrangement joins TRBV18 to TRBJ2-7; 8 nucleotides match TRBD1. The CDR3 covers 14 residues. CDR1 is KGHSH and CDR2 is LQKENI in the germline V gene. J lost 6 bases, V lost 6 bases, and 10 bases had no gene match. CDR3 coding DNA: TGTGCCAGCTCGTCGACAGGGGAAGTGTCCGAGCAGTACTTC. Translating it yields CASSSTGEVSEQYF.

This clone was seen only a few times. The chain uses TRBV5-5 and TRBJ2-1; the D gene is possibly TRBD2 (5 bases). Germline-derived CDR1 and CDR2 are SGHKS and YYEKEE (reference sequence). V lost 4 bases to trimming and J lost 6 bases, with 17 bases between them. The CDR3 is made up of 15 amino acids. CDR3 loop: CASSLDSATGNEQFF. CDR3 coding DNA: TGTGCCAGCAGCCTGGACTCGGCAACTGGCAATGAGCAGTTCTTC.

This rearrangement joins TRBV5-5 to TRBJ2-5, with D perhaps matching TRBD1 (6 bases). The J call is in doubt because the DNA end fits TRBJ2-7 better. CDR1 is SGHKS and CDR2 is YYEKEE in the germline V gene (reference sequence). The CDR3 extends over 14 amino acids. The CDR3 nucleotides are TGTGCCAGCAGCAGCGGACAGCGGCACTACGAGCAGTACTTC. This gives the protein CASSSGQRHYEQYF.

The gene calls are TRBV19 and TRBJ1-1; D is possibly TRBD1 (6 bases). V gave up 5 bases and J gave up 4 bases, with 14 bases separating them. Germline values: CDR1 LNHDA, CDR2 SQIVND (reference sequence). The length of the CDR3 is 14 residues. CDR3 coding DNA: TGTGCCAGTAGTCATAAAGGGGGTGGCACTGAAGCTTTCTTT. Translating gives CASSHKGGGTEAFF.

The chain carries TRBV11-2 and TRBJ1-4; maybe TRBD1 (6 bases). The CDR3 covers 16 residues. Trimming left V 2 bases short and J 0 bases short, with 10 bases between. The germline V gene encodes CDR1 SGHAT and CDR2 FQNNGV. The CDR3 sequence: CASSLPGQPTNEKLFF. CDR3 sequence (DNA): TGTGCCAGCAGCTTACCCGGACAGCCAACTAATGAAAAACTGTTTTTT.

The rearrangement uses TRBV4-2 and TRBJ1-5, with no clear D. V dropped 0 bases and J dropped 4 bases, with 7 bases sitting between them. The CDR3 contains 14 residues. Germline V gene data show CDR1 as LGHNA and CDR2 as YNFKEQ. The CDR3 region has the DNA TGTGCCAGCAGCCAAGAGGAGGGTAATCAGCCCCAGCATTTT. Protein sequence: CASSQEEGNQPQHF.

CDR3 nucleotide sequence: TGTGCCAGCAGCGTAGGTGGGGACAATTCCTACGAGCAGTACTTC. Protein sequence: CASSVGGDNSYEQYF. This rearrangement joins TRBV9 to TRBJ2-7; D is possibly TRBD1 (6 bases). The CDR3 consists of 15 residues. The V and J ends lost 0 bases and 1 base respectively, with 11 bases between them. CDR1 and CDR2 (germline): SGDLS, YYNGEE.

V gene TRBV27 combines with J gene TRBJ2-1; D is possibly TRBD2 (5 bases). CDR3 length equals 16 residues. Germline CDR1 is MNHEY and CDR2 is SMNVEV (reference sequence). V shed 0 bases and J shed 0 bases, with 9 bases lying between them. CDR3 sequence reads: CASSLSSGSSYNEQFF. The CDR3 DNA sequence: TGTGCCAGCAGTTTATCGAGCGGAAGCTCCTACAATGAGCAGTTCTTC.

J is TRBJ1-2 and V is TRBV6-5, with 9 bases that match TRBD1. Germline V gives CDR1 MNHEY, CDR2 SVGAGI. The trim removed 6 bases at V and 4 bases at J, leaving 6 bases unmatched. This CDR3 has 14 residues. CDR3 region: CASRGQGQLYGYTF. The CDR3 nucleotides are TGTGCCAGCAGGGGACAGGGCCAACTCTATGGCTACACCTTC.

The chain recombines TRBV6-5 with TRBJ1-1; the D gene is possibly TRBD1 (6 bases). The CDR3 length is 16 residues. Trimming shortened V by 0 bases and J by 0 bases, and 11 bases separated the two germline ends. Germline CDR1 and CDR2: MNHEY and SVGAGI. The CDR3 region has the DNA TGTGCCAGCAGTTACTCGACAGGCTCTATGAACACTGAAGCTTTCTTT. Its translation: CASSYSTGSMNTEAFF.

The chain combines TRBV25-1 with TRBJ2-2; D possibly corresponds to TRBD1 (6 bases). Trimming shortened V by 8 bases and J by 5 bases, and 12 bases separated the two germline ends. The CDR3 runs to 13 residues. CDR1 MGHDK and CDR2 SYGVNS come from the germline V gene. CDR3 protein: CASGVRGTGELFF. The CDR3 region has the DNA TGTGCCAGCGGGGTAAGGGGGACCGGGGAGCTGTTTTTT.

The chain couples TRBV27 to TRBJ2-7; D is uncertain. Germline CDR1 and CDR2: MNHEY and SMNVEV (reference sequence). The CDR3 extends over 16 amino acids. V dropped 1 base and J dropped 2 bases, with 15 bases sitting between them. The CDR3 DNA reads as TGTGCCAGCAGTTTATTCCCAAACAGCCCCACCTACGAGCAGTACTTC. Residues: CASSLFPNSPTYEQYF.

CDR3 amino acids: CAISDRADTEAFF. The CDR3 nucleotides are TGTGCCATCAGCGACAGGGCGGACACTGAAGCTTTCTTT. The chain carries TRBV10-3 and TRBJ1-1, with 7 bases lining up with TRBD1. V lost 6 bases and J lost 3; bases outside the gene matches: 4. Germline loops: CDR1 ENHRY, CDR2 SYGVKD. This CDR3 is built from 13 residues.

The V and J genes are TRBV28 and TRBJ2-5, with 8 bases lining up with TRBD1. V shed 7 bases and J 5 bases; nucleotides not matched to a gene: 12. Germline CDR1 MDHEN, CDR2 SYDVKM. This CDR3 is built from 15 residues. The CDR3 protein is CASTPSRGRLETQYF. The CDR3 coding sequence is TGTGCCAGCACTCCATCCAGGGGGCGTTTGGAGACCCAGTACTTC. The full variable domain, in which reference TRBV28 and TRBJ2-5 provide the parts outside the CDR3, is DVKVTQSSRYLVKRTGEKVFLECVQDMDHENMFWYRQDPGLGLRLIYFSYDVKMKEKGDIPEGYSVSREKKERFSLILESASTNQTSMYLCASTPSRGRLETQYFGPGTRLLVL.